A selection of T cell receptor beta chains follows, all from one sample in a study of T cell repertoires in cytomegalovirus infection. Via MiXCR, TCRdb re-called the reads, giving one row per CDR3 protein. The sample lists under 500,000 distinct CDR3 sequences, roughly 46% occurring once. Their target antigens are unknown. Source: cultured PBMCs, taken from culture after CMV antigen stimulation. Receptor source: a human donor in good health (CMV status not recorded). Some clones in this sample may be carry-over from other donors' samples. The CDR3 runs from the conserved cysteine through the conserved F or W. The D gene is left open where the match is weak. Some rows mark clone size as missing; the rest say once, few, many or name a class of expanded clone.

CDR3	DNA	D	J	size	V
CASSLGGGFSGANVLTF	TGTGCCAGCAGCTTGGGGGGGGGGTTCTCTGGGGCCAACGTCCTGACTTTC	TRBD2	TRBJ2-6	NA	TRBV5-6
CASSTLRGQHSNEKLFF	TGTGCCAGTAGTACCCTCAGGGGACAACACTCCAATGAAAAACTGTTTTTT	NA	TRBJ1-4	NA	TRBV19
CAISESGAWGQPQHF	TGTGCCATCAGTGAGTCGGGGGCCTGGGGCCAGCCCCAGCATTTT	NA	TRBJ1-5	few	TRBV10-3
CASSQDRRLAKNIQYF	TGTGCCAGCAGCCAGGACAGGCGATTAGCCAAAAACATTCAGTACTTC	TRBD1	TRBJ2-4	NA	TRBV6-6
CASSFGTSGGNTGELFF	TGTGCCAGCAGTTTCGGGACTAGCGGGGGAAACACCGGGGAGCTGTTTTTT	TRBD2	TRBJ2-2	NA	TRBV12-3/TRBV12-4
CASSQDSSPGDTQYF	TGCGCCAGCAGCCAAGACTCGTCCCCGGGGGATACGCAGTATTTT	NA	TRBJ2-3	NA	TRBV4-1
CASSLVDRSPPGYTF	TGTGCCAGCAGCTTAGTGGACAGGAGTCCTCCTGGCTACACCTTC	TRBD1	TRBJ1-2	few	TRBV7-9
CASSLEAGVTNEQFF	TGTGCCAGCAGCTTAGAAGCGGGAGTCACGAATGAGCAGTTCTTC	TRBD2	TRBJ2-1	NA	TRBV7-6
CASSEFEGASYNLLKEAFF	TGTGCCAGCAGTGAGTTCGAGGGAGCCTCTTACAATCTACTTAAGGAAGCTTTCTTT	NA	TRBJ1-1	few	TRBV6-1
CASRRRPQGDTQYF	TGTGCCAGCAGAAGAAGGCCACAAGGGGATACGCAGTATTTT	NA	TRBJ2-3	NA	TRBV11-2
CASSLIGLAGTDTQYF	TGTGCCAGCAGCTTGATCGGACTAGCGGGGACAGATACGCAGTATTTT	TRBD2	TRBJ2-3	NA	TRBV5-4
CASSPGLAGDYEQYF	TGTGCCAGCAGTCCGGGACTAGCGGGGGATTACGAGCAGTACTTC	TRBD2	TRBJ2-7	few	TRBV6-1
CATSELGLAGVTAESKNIQYF	TGTGCCACCAGTGAGTTGGGACTAGCGGGAGTAACCGCTGAGTCCAAAAACATTCAGTACTTC	TRBD2	TRBJ2-4	NA	TRBV24-1
CASSLFQGGNTGELFF	TGTGCCAGCAGCTTATTTCAGGGGGGCAACACCGGGGAGCTGTTTTTT	NA	TRBJ2-2	NA	TRBV7-2
CASSQDLASGRYNEQFF	TGCGCCAGCAGCCAAGATCTGGCTAGCGGAAGATACAATGAGCAGTTCTTC	TRBD2	TRBJ2-1	NA	TRBV4-3
CASSPGLAGDYEQFF	TGTGCCAGCAGCCCCGGACTAGCGGGGGATTATGAGCAGTTCTTC	TRBD2	TRBJ2-1	NA	TRBV5-4
CASSFGQEGDTQYF	TGTGCCAGCAGTTTCGGACAGGAGGGAGATACGCAGTATTTT	NA	TRBJ2-3	NA	TRBV27
CASSLVGSRRTYGYTF	TGTGCCAGCAGCTTAGTTGGCAGTCGGAGGACCTATGGCTACACCTTC	NA	TRBJ1-2	NA	TRBV7-8
CASSQPGTGEHGYTF	TGTGCCAGCAGCCAGCCCGGGACAGGGGAACATGGCTACACCTTC	TRBD1	TRBJ1-2	many	TRBV7-8
CASSEDRRNYGYTF	TGTGCCAGCAGCGAAGACAGGCGAAACTATGGCTACACCTTC	NA	TRBJ1-2	NA	TRBV9
CASSYITVGETQYF	TGTGCCAGCAGTTATATAACAGTCGGAGAGACCCAGTACTTC	NA	TRBJ2-5	NA	TRBV6-1
CSARRDKNIQYF	TGCAGCGCCCGACGGGACAAAAACATTCAGTACTTC	NA	TRBJ2-4	once	TRBV29-1
CASSSMTNYGYTF	TGTGCCAGCTCCTCAATGACCAACTATGGCTACACCTTC	NA	TRBJ1-2	NA	TRBV12-3/TRBV12-4
CASSERAGGGELFF	TGTGCCAGCAGTGAAAGAGCGGGAGGCGGGGAGCTGTTTTTT	TRBD2	TRBJ2-2	few	TRBV6-1
CASSRVSGGAGTDTQYF	TGCGCCAGCAGCCGAGTTAGCGGGGGGGCTGGCACAGATACGCAGTATTTT	TRBD2	TRBJ2-3	NA	TRBV5-1
CASSLVGTSNEQYF	TGTGCCAGCAGCTTAGTAGGGACTTCAAACGAGCAGTACTTC	NA	TRBJ2-7	NA	TRBV7-4
CASSLTGPQYF	TGTGCCAGCAGCCTTACCGGGCCCCAGTACTTC	NA	TRBJ2-5	few	TRBV7-2
CASSLQFVGSSYEQYF	TGTGCCAGCAGCTTACAGTTCGTGGGGAGCTCCTACGAGCAGTACTTC	NA	TRBJ2-7	few	TRBV7-2
CASSSAGTGGRYEQYF	TGTGCCAGCAGTTCTGCCGGGACAGGGGGCCGCTACGAGCAGTACTTC	TRBD1	TRBJ2-7	NA	TRBV28
CASTLSVEQETQYF	TGTGCCAGCACCCTATCCGTAGAACAAGAGACCCAGTACTTC	NA	TRBJ2-5	few	TRBV7-9
CASSLVWAGGGRGAEAFF	TGTGCCAGCAGCTTAGTGTGGGCAGGGGGCGGGCGAGGCGCTGAAGCTTTCTTT	TRBD1	TRBJ1-1	few	TRBV7-2